Listed below are T cell receptor beta chains from one sample, sequenced in a study of siplizumab effects on memory and regulatory T cells. Here immunoSEQ multiplex PCR was the method, and the copy in TCRdb shows in-frame clones only, minus some. The repertoire has about 120,000 clones, around 93% of them found once; the top ten carry about 0.16%. Material: non-Treg CD4+ T cells sorted from blood. The receptor set was obtained from a human donor in good health. The CDR3 runs from the conserved cysteine through the conserved F or W. A D gene is named only where the DNA matches it firmly. Rows give clone size only sometimes, using once, few, many, or a class for an expanded clone.

J gene | V gene | D gene | clone size | CDR3 DNA | CDR3 protein
TRBJ2-2 | TRBV7-7 | . | once | TGTGCCAGCAGCTTCCTCAGGGGCCCGAACACCGGGGAGCTGTTTTTT | CASSFLRGPNTGELFF
TRBJ2-7 | TRBV5-1 | . | once | TGCGCCAGCAGCAAGACCACCTACGAGCAGTACTTC | CASSKTTYEQYF
TRBJ1-5 | TRBV6-1 | . | once | TGTGCCAGCGGGAGGGTCGAGGATGGCAATCAGCCCCAGCATTTT | CASGRVEDGNQPQHF
TRBJ1-3 | TRBV18 | TRBD1 | . | TGTGCCAGCTCAGGAGGGACAGTTCCCTCTGGAAACACCATATATTTT | CASSGGTVPSGNTIYF
TRBJ1-1 | TRBV2 | . | once | TGTGCCAGCAGTGATGGGGGGGCTGCTGAAGCTTTCTTT | CASSDGGAAEAFF
TRBJ2-1 | TRBV18 | TRBD2 | . | TGTGCCAGCTCACCAGTCGGGGGGGCCTCAAATGAGCAGTTCTTC | CASSPVGGASNEQFF
TRBJ1-2 | TRBV27 | TRBD1 | . | TGTGCCAGCAGTTTATACGGACAGGCCATTAACTATGGCTACACCTTC | CASSLYGQAINYGYTF
TRBJ1-1 | TRBV6-5 | . | . | TGTGCCAGCAGCTCAAGAGACGAAGCTTTCTTT | CASSSRDEAFF
TRBJ2-5 | TRBV20-1 | . | . | TGCAGTGCAGCACTAGCAGAGACCCAGTACTTC | CSAALAETQYF
TRBJ2-3 | TRBV5-1 | . | . | TGCGCCAGCAGCTTAGGATCAGGGGTTCGAACAGATACGCAGTATTTT | CASSLGSGVRTDTQYF
TRBJ1-1 | TRBV5-6 | . | . | TGTGCCAGCAGCTTGGTATTAATGATCCCCGACCTGAGGAACACTGAAGCTTTCTTT | CASSLVLMIPDLRNTEAFF
TRBJ2-7 | TRBV2 | TRBD2 | . | TGTGCCAGCAGTGTCCAGCGGGGGGCCTTTTACGAGCAGTACTTC | CASSVQRGAFYEQYF
TRBJ1-1 | TRBV7-2 | . | once | TGTGCCAGCAGCCAGGACACCTTTGAAGCTTTCTTT | CASSQDTFEAFF